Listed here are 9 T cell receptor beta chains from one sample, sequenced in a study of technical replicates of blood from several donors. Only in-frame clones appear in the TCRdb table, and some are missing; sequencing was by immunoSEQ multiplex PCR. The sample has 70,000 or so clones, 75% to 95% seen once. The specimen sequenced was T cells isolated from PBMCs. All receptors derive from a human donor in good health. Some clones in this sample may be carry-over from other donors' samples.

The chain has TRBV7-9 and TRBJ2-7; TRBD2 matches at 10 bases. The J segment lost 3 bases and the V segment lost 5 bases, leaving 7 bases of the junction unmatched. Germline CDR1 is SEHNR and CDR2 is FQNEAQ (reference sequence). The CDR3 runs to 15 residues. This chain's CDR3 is CASSQGSGRGYEQYF. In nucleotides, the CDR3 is TGTGCCAGCAGCCAGGGCAGCGGGAGGGGCTACGAGCAGTACTTC.

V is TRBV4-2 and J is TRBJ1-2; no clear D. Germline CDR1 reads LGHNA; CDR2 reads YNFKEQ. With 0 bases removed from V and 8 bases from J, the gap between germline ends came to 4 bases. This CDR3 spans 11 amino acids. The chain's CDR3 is CASSQERGYTF. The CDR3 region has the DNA TGTGCCAGCAGCCAAGAGAGAGGCTACACCTTC.

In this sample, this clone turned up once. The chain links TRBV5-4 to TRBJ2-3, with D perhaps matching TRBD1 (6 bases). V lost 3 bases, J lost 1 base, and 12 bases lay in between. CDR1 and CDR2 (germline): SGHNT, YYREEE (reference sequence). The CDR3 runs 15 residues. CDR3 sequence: CASSYQGKGTDTQYF. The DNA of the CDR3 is TGTGCCAGCAGCTACCAGGGGAAGGGCACAGATACGCAGTATTTT.

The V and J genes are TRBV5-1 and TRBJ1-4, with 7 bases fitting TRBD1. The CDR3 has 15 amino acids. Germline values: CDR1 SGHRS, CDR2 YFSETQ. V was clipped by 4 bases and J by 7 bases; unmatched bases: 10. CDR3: CASSPPGQLSEKLFF. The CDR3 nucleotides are TGCGCCAGCAGCCCCCCGGGACAGCTCTCTGAAAAACTGTTTTTT. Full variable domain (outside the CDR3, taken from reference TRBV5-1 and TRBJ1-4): KAGVTQTPRYLIKTRGQQVTLSCSPISGHRSVSWYQQTPGQGLQFLFEYFSETQRNKGNFPGRFSGRQFSNSRSEMNVSTLELGDSALYLCASSPPGQLSEKLFFGSGTQLSVL.

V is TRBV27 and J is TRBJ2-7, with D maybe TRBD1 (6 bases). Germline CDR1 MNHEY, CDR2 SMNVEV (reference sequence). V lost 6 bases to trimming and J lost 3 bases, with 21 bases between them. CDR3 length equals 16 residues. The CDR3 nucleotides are TGTGCCAGCAGCCCCATTTCATGGGGGCCGAACTACGAGCAGTACTTC. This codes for CASSPISWGPNYEQYF.

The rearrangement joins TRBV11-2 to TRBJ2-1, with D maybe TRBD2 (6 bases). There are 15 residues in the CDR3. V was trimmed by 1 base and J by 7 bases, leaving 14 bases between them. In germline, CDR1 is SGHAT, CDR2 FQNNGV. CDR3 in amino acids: CASSLGLARRNEQFF. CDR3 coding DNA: TGTGCCAGCAGCTTAGGTCTAGCGAGGCGAAATGAGCAGTTCTTC.

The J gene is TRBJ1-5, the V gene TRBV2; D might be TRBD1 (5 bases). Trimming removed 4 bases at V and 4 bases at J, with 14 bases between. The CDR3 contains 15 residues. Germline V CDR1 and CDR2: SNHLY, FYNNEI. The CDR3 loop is CASSGLGRGNQPQHF. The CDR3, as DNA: TGTGCCAGCAGTGGTTTGGGTCGGGGGAATCAGCCCCAGCATTTT.

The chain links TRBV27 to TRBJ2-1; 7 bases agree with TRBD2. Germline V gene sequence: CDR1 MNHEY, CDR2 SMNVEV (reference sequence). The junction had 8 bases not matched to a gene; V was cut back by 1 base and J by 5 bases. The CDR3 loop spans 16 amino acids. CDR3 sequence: CASSLYNGGRHNEQFF. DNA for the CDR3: TGTGCCAGCAGTTTATATAATGGCGGGAGACACAATGAGCAGTTCTTC.

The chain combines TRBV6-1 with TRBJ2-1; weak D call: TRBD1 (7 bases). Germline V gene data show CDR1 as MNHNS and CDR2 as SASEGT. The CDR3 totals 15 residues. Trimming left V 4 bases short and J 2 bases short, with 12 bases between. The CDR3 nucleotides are TGTGCCAGCAGTGGAATCAGGGGGGCCTACAATGAGCAGTTCTTC. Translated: CASSGIRGAYNEQFF.